The rows below give T cell receptor beta chains drawn from one sample of a study of PD-1 blockade in classical Hodgkin lymphoma. Repertoires were generated with immunoSEQ multiplex PCR, while TCRdb's copy carries only in-frame clones and drops some. The profile shows approximately 60,000 clones, about 87% of them singletons. The material was peripheral blood mononuclear cells (PBMCs), obtained at baseline. The receptors here all came from a human donor with classical Hodgkin lymphoma. Each CDR3 is given with its conserved first and last residue. Each record gives: V gene, J gene, clone size, D gene, CDR3 protein, CDR3 DNA. D genes are given only for firm matches. Clone size is shown for a subset of rows, as once, few, many or a class of expanded clone.

TRBV14	TRBJ1-2	.	.	CASSQQRTPSYGYTF	TGTGCCAGCAGCCAACAAAGGACCCCCTCCTATGGCTACACCTTC
TRBV18	TRBJ2-5	.	.	CASSPQGGVQETQYF	TGTGCCAGCTCACCCCAAGGAGGAGTCCAAGAGACCCAGTACTTC
TRBV19	TRBJ1-4	.	.	CASNGGRGGEKLFF	TGTGCCAGTAACGGGGGGAGGGGTGGTGAAAAACTGTTTTTT
TRBV18	TRBJ1-1	.	.	CASSPQGNTEAFF	TGTGCCAGCTCACCACAGGGGAACACTGAAGCTTTCTTT
TRBV4-2	TRBJ2-5	.	.	CASSQDGAGGLGTQYF	TGTGCCAGCAGCCAAGATGGGGCAGGGGGGCTGGGGACCCAGTACTTC
TRBV5-1	TRBJ1-3	.	.	CASSLGFSFGNTIYF	TGCGCCAGCAGCTTAGGGTTTAGCTTTGGAAACACCATATATTTT
TRBV18	TRBJ1-3	once	.	CASSLPTERNSGNTIYF	TGTGCCAGCTCACTACCAACGGAACGGAACTCTGGAAACACCATATATTTT
TRBV11-2	TRBJ1-6	.	TRBD1	CASSTRQGLNSPLHF	TGTGCCAGCAGCACCCGACAGGGTTTAAACTCACCCCTCCACTTT
TRBV4-3	TRBJ1-4	.	.	CASSQEWGTEKLFF	TGCGCCAGCAGCCAAGAGTGGGGGACTGAAAAACTGTTTTTT
TRBV7-6	TRBJ2-5	.	.	CASSLPRETQYF	TGTGCCAGCAGCTTACCGAGGGAGACCCAGTACTTC
TRBV14	TRBJ2-3	.	TRBD1	CASSQDAGTGGTDTQYF	TGTGCCAGCAGCCAAGATGCCGGGACAGGGGGCACAGATACGCAGTATTTT
TRBV7-9	TRBJ1-2	.	TRBD1	CASSLDRGSGYTF	TGTGCCAGCAGCCTGGACAGGGGTAGTGGCTACACCTTC
TRBV11-3	TRBJ2-1	.	.	CASSSGRVPYNEQFF	TGTGCCAGCAGCTCCGGCAGGGTCCCCTACAATGAGCAGTTCTTC
TRBV11-3	TRBJ1-2	.	.	CASSFVWGGGYTF	TGTGCCAGCAGCTTCGTTTGGGGGGGAGGCTACACCTTC
TRBV7-8	TRBJ2-2	.	.	CASSPRGGMNTGELFF	TGTGCCAGCAGCCCTAGGGGGGGGATGAACACCGGGGAGCTGTTTTTT
TRBV4-2	TRBJ2-7	once	TRBD2	CASSLAGASYEQYF	TGTGCCAGCAGCCTAGCGGGGGCCTCCTACGAGCAGTACTTC
TRBV7-9	TRBJ1-3	.	.	CASSSDGFSGNTIYF	TGTGCCAGCAGCTCGGACGGCTTCTCTGGAAACACCATATATTTT
TRBV10-1	TRBJ2-3	.	TRBD2	CASSEPGLGTDTQYF	TGCGCCAGCAGTGAACCGGGACTAGGCACAGATACGCAGTATTTT
TRBV6-5	TRBJ2-7	.	.	CASSALGNRAHEQYF	TGTGCCAGCAGTGCCCTGGGAAACAGGGCCCACGAGCAGTACTTC
TRBV5-1	TRBJ1-5	.	.	CASSLSGFSNQPQHF	TGCGCCAGCAGCTTGTCTGGGTTTAGCAATCAGCCCCAGCATTTT
TRBV12-5	TRBJ2-5	.	.	CASGARGGETQYF	TGTGCTAGTGGTGCCCGGGGCGGGGAGACCCAGTACTTC
TRBV9	TRBJ1-6	.	TRBD1	CASSGGAGGQGDSPLHF	TGTGCCAGCAGCGGCGGGGCCGGGGGACAGGGGGATTCACCCCTCCACTTT
TRBV7-8	TRBJ2-5	.	TRBD2	CASSLYSGGPQETQYF	TGTGCCAGCAGCTTATATTCGGGGGGGCCCCAAGAGACCCAGTACTTC
TRBV2	TRBJ2-1	.	.	CASTESYNNEQFF	TGTGCCAGCACGGAGTCCTATAACAATGAGCAGTTCTTC
TRBV5-4	TRBJ1-2	.	.	CASSQDSRAGPYGYTF	TGTGCCAGCAGCCAAGATTCGAGGGCAGGGCCATATGGCTACACCTTC
TRBV7-6	TRBJ2-1	.	TRBD1	CASSAEDRDLNEQFF	TGTGCCAGCAGCGCGGAGGACAGGGATCTCAATGAGCAGTTCTTC
TRBV10-3	TRBJ2-1	.	.	CAIGRNNEQFF	TGTGCCATCGGCAGGAACAATGAGCAGTTCTTC
TRBV6-6	TRBJ1-6	.	.	CASSDVGRDGSPLHF	TGTGCCAGCTCGGACGTCGGAAGAGACGGGTCACCCCTCCACTTT